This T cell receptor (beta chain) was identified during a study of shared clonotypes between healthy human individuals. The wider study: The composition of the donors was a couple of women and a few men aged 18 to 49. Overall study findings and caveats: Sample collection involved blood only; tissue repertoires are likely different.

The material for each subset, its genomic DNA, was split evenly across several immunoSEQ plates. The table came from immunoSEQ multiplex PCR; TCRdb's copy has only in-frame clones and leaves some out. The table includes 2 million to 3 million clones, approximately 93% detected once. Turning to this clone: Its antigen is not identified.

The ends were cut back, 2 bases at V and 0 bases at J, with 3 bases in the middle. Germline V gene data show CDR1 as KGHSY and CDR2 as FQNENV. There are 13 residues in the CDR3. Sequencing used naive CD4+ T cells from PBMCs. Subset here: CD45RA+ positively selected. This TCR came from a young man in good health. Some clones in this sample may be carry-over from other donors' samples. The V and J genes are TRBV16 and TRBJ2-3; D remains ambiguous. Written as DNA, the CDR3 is TGTGCCAGCAGCCAACAGAGCACAGATACGCAGTATTTT. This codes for CASSQQSTDTQYF.